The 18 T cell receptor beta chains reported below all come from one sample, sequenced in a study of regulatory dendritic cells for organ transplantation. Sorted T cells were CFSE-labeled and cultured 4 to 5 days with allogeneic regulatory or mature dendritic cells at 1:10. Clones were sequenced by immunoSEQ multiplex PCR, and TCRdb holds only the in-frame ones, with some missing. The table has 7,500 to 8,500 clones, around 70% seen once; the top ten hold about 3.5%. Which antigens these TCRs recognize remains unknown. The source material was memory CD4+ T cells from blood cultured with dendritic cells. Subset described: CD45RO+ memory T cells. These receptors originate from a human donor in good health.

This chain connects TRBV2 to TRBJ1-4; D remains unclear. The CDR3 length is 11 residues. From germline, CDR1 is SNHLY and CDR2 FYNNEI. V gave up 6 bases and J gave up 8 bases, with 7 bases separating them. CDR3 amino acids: CASSRGEKLFF. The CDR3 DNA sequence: TGTGCCAGCAGCAGAGGGGAAAAACTGTTTTTT.

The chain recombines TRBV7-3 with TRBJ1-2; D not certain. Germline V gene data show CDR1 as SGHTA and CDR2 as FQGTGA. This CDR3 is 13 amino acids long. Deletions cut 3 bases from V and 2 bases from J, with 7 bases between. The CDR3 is CASSFGGNYGYTF. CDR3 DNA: TGTGCCAGCAGCTTTGGAGGGAACTATGGCTACACCTTC.

The CDR3: CASSAGLAGGSSYEQYF. The CDR3 nucleotides read TGTGCCAGCAGCGCCGGACTAGCGGGGGGGAGCTCCTACGAGCAGTACTTC. The chain uses TRBV7-2 and TRBJ2-7; 15 bases align to TRBD2. The CDR3 sequence is 17 residues long. The germline CDR1 and CDR2 sequences are SGHTA and FQGNSA. V gave up 5 bases and J gave up 0 bases; unmatched junction bases: 5. The variable domain in full, with the rest retrieved from reference TRBV7-2 and TRBJ2-7, is GAGVSQSPSNKVTEKGKDVELRCDPISGHTALYWYRQSLGQGLEFLIYFQGNSAPDKSGLPSDRFSAERTGGSVSTLTIQRTQQEDSAVYLCASSAGLAGGSSYEQYFGPGTRLTVT.

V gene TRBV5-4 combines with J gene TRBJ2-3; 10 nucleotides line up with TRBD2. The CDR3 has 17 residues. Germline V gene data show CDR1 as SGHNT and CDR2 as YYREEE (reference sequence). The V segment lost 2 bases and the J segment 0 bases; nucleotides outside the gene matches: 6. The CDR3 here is CASSFGLAGASTDTQYF. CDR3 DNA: TGTGCCAGCAGCTTCGGTCTAGCGGGGGCTAGCACAGATACGCAGTATTTT.

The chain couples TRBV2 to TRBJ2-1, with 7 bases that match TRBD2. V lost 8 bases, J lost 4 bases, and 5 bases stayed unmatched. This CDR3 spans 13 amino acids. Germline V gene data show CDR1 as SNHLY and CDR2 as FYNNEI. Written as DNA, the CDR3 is TGTGCCAGCGGTCTAGCGGCGTACAATGAGCAGTTCTTC. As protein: CASGLAAYNEQFF.

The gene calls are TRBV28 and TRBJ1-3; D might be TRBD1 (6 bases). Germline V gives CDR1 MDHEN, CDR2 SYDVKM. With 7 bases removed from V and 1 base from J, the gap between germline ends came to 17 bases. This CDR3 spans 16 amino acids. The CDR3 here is CASIREDSLSGNTIYF. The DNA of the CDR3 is TGTGCCAGCATCCGGGAGGACAGCCTTTCTGGAAACACCATATATTTT.

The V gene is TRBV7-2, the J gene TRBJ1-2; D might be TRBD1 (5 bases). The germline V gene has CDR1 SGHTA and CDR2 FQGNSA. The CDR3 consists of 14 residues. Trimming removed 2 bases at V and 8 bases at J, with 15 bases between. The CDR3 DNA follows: TGTGCCAGCAGCTTATCAGCGACAGCCAGCGGCTACACCTTC. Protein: CASSLSATASGYTF.

CDR3 region: CASSFYGHLSREQYF. CDR3 coding DNA: TGTGCCAGCAGCTTCTACGGACACCTCAGCCGGGAGCAGTACTTC. This chain links TRBV7-2 with TRBJ2-7, with D tentatively TRBD1 (5 bases). The V gene's germline CDR1 is SGHTA and CDR2 FQGNSA. There are 15 residues in the CDR3. V was cut by 3 bases and J by 7 bases, with 19 bases left in between.

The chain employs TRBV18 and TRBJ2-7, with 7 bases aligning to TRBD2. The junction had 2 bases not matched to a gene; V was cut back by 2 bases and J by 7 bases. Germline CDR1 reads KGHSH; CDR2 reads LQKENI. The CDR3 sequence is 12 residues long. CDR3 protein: CASSPSGAEQYF. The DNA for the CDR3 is TGTGCCAGCTCACCAAGCGGGGCGGAGCAGTACTTC.

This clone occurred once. The DNA of the CDR3 is TGCGCCAGCGCTAGCGGTCCGACAGATACGCAGTATTTT. Its protein is CASASGPTDTQYF. The V call is TRBV5-1, the J call TRBJ2-3, with 7 bases lining up with TRBD2. V lost 7 bases and J lost 3; bases outside the gene matches: 5. The CDR3 is 13 amino acids. Germline lookup yields CDR1 SGHRS and CDR2 YFSETQ.

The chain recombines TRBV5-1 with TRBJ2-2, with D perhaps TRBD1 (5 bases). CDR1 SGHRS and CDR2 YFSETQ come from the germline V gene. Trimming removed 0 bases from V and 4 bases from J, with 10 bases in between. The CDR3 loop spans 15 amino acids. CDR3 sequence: CASSLGDSFTGELFF. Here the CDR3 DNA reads TGCGCCAGCAGCTTGGGTGACAGTTTCACCGGGGAGCTGTTTTTT. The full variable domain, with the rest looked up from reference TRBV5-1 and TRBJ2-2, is KAGVTQTPRYLIKTRGQQVTLSCSPISGHRSVSWYQQTPGQGLQFLFEYFSETQRNKGNFPGRFSGRQFSNSRSEMNVSTLELGDSALYLCASSLGDSFTGELFFGEGSRLTVL.

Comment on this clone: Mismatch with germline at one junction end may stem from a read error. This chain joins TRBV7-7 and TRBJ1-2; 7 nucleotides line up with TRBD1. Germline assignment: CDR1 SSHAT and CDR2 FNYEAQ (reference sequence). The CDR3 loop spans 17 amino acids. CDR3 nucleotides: TGTGCTAGCAGCTTAGTTGAGCAGCAGGGGGAGATTTATGGCTACACCTTC. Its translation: CASSLVEQQGEIYGYTF.

This CDR3 is CASSYRRVNTEAFF. In nucleotides, the CDR3 is TGTGCCAGCAGTTACCGACGGGTGAACACTGAAGCTTTCTTT. This sequence joins TRBV6-5 and TRBJ1-1; no clear D gene. The V gene's germline CDR1 is MNHEY and CDR2 SVGAGI. The CDR3 has 14 amino acids. Trimming removed 2 bases from V and 0 bases from J, with 7 bases in between.

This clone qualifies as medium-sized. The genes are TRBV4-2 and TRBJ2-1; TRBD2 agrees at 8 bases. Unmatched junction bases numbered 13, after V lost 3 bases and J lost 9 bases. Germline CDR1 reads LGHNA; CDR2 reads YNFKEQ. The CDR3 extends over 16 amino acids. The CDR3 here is CASSQWAGGAPGEQFF. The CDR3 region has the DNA TGTGCCAGCAGCCAGTGGGCGGGGGGTGCCCCAGGTGAGCAGTTCTTC.

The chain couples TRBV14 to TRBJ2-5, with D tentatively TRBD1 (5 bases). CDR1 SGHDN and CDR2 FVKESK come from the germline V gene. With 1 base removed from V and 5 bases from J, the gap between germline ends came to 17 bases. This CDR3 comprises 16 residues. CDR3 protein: CASSQVGQGSGETQYF. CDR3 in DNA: TGTGCCAGCAGCCAAGTGGGCCAGGGAAGTGGGGAGACCCAGTACTTC.

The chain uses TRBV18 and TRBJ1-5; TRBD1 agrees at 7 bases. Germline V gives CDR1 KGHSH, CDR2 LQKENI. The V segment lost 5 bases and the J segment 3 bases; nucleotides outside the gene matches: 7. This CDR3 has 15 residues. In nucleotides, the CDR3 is TGTGCCAGCTCAGTTACGACAGGGACCAATCAGCCCCAGCATTTT. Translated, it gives CASSVTTGTNQPQHF.

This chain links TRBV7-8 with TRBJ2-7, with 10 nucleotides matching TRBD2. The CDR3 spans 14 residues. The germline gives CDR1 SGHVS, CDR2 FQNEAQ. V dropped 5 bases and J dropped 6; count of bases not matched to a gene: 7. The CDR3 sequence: CASSKLAGMSEQYF. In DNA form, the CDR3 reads TGTGCCAGCAGCAAACTAGCGGGGATGAGCGAGCAGTACTTC.

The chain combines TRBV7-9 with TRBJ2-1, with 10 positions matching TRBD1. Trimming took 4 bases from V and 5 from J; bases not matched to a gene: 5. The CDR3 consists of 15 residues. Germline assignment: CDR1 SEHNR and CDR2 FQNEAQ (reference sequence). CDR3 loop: CASSSRQGADNEQFF. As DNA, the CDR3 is TGTGCCAGCAGCTCAAGACAGGGGGCAGACAATGAGCAGTTCTTC. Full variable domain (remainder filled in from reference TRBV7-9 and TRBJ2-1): DTGVSQNPRHKITKRGQNVTFRCDPISEHNRLYWYRQTLGQGPEFLTYFQNEAQLEKSRLLSDRFSAERPKGSFSTLEIQRTEQGDSAMYLCASSSRQGADNEQFFGPGTRLTVL.